Presented here are 29 T cell receptor beta chains from one specimen sequenced in a study of T cell responses to AZD1222 COVID-19 vaccine (TCRdb year 2021). Interpreted using the paper, the time point label stands for: baseline before first vaccination. Libraries were constructed by the immunoSEQ multiplex PCR assay. Held by TCRdb, this immuneACCESS table contains in-frame sequences only and omits some clones. Under half of the omission traces to an unresolved V gene where checked; the cause of the rest is unknown. Recorded for this sample are some 160,000 clones; roughly 89% of them occurred a single time. Together, the top ten hold about 1.6% of the sample. The specimen was peripheral blood, collected on day 0 of AZD1222 vaccination. These receptors were collected from an adult in good health.

This chain uses TRBV12-5 with TRBJ2-3, with a possible D match to TRBD2 (7 bases). This CDR3 is 17 amino acids long. Trimming stripped 1 base from V and 8 bases from J, with 22 bases between. Germline V gives CDR1 LGHNT, CDR2 FRNRAP. CDR3 bases: TGTGCTAGTGGTTTGGCCCCCGGGGGCGGGGGATTGGGTACGCAGTATTTT. Amino acids: CASGLAPGGGGLGTQYF.

The chain is built from TRBV5-1 and TRBJ2-5; 7 nucleotides line up with TRBD2. The CDR3 runs 15 residues. Germline CDR1 SGHRS, CDR2 YFSETQ. Trimming cost V 2 bases and J 2 bases; bases outside gene matches: 6. CDR3 region: CASSLGDYSQETQYF. The CDR3 DNA follows: TGCGCCAGCAGCTTAGGGGACTACTCACAAGAGACCCAGTACTTC.

This rearrangement joins TRBV7-3 to TRBJ2-1, with 8 bases that match TRBD2. The CDR3 is 16 residues long. The germline V gene encodes CDR1 SGHTA and CDR2 FQGTGA. J was trimmed by 0 bases and V by 4 bases; bases with no gene match: 5. CDR3 amino acids: CASSSSGPSSYNEQFF. CDR3 nucleotides: TGTGCCAGCAGCTCTAGCGGGCCAAGCTCCTACAATGAGCAGTTCTTC.

This sequence joins TRBV11-2 and TRBJ2-2; D perhaps matches TRBD2 (5 bases). Germline CDR1 and CDR2: SGHAT and FQNNGV. CDR3 length: 13 amino acids. The germline V and J ends were trimmed by 0 bases and 9 bases, with 8 bases remaining between them. The CDR3 DNA reads as TGTGCCAGCAGCTTAGATCGGGGTAGGGAGCTGTTTTTT. It encodes CASSLDRGRELFF.

The V gene is TRBV7-9, the J gene TRBJ1-2; 7 bases match TRBD1. The V and J ends lost 5 bases and 4 bases, in that order; junction bases with no gene match: 13. This CDR3 has 16 amino acids. CDR1 is SEHNR, CDR2 FQNEAQ, per germline (reference sequence). CDR3 protein: CASSPRRGDSSYGYTF. The CDR3 bases are TGTGCCAGCAGCCCTAGGAGGGGGGACAGCAGCTATGGCTACACCTTC.

V is TRBV20-1 and J is TRBJ1-3; D gene unclear. Germline V lookup: CDR1 DFQATT, CDR2 SNEGSKA (reference sequence). The CDR3 has 17 amino acids. V was clipped by 3 bases and J by 3 bases, with 21 bases between them. CDR3 coding DNA: TGCAGTGCTAGTGCTCTTTTGAGCCCGGCAGATGGAAACACCATATATTTT. This sequence encodes CSASALLSPADGNTIYF.

This chain links TRBV7-3 with TRBJ2-5, with 8 bases aligning to TRBD1. The CDR3 is made up of 15 amino acids. Per germline, CDR1 SGHTA and CDR2 FQGTGA. Losses at the gene ends were 2 bases for V and 3 bases for J; bases not matched to a gene: 5. For the CDR3, the DNA is TGTGCCAGCAGCTTAGGTAACAGGGGGGAAGAGACCCAGTACTTC. The encoded protein is CASSLGNRGEETQYF.

The chain carries TRBV7-8 and TRBJ2-1, with TRBD1 matching 7 bases. The germline gives CDR1 SGHVS, CDR2 FQNEAQ. CDR3 length equals 16 residues. The J segment lost 8 bases and the V segment lost 2 bases, leaving 12 bases of the junction unmatched. The CDR3 DNA reads as TGTGCCAGCAGCTTATATCGGACAGGACGGCGCGATGAGCAGTTCTTC. As protein: CASSLYRTGRRDEQFF. The whole variable domain, remainder taken from reference TRBV7-8 and TRBJ2-1, is GAGVSQSPRYKVAKRGQDVALRCDPISGHVSLFWYQQALGQGPEFLTYFQNEAQLDKSGLPSDRFFAERPEGSVSTLKIQRTQQEDSAVYLCASSLYRTGRRDEQFFGPGTRLTVL.

V is TRBV27 and J is TRBJ1-5, with D uncertain. V was pared by 2 bases and J by 3 bases, with 8 bases between. The CDR3 is 14 amino acids. CDR1 MNHEY and CDR2 SMNVEV come from the germline V gene (reference sequence). CDR3 bases: TGTGCCAGCAGTTTAGGAGGGAACAATCAGCCCCAGCATTTT. This translates into CASSLGGNNQPQHF.

The genes are TRBV15 and TRBJ2-7; a weak D match, TRBD1 (5 bases). CDR3 length: 14 residues. The germline V gene has CDR1 LNHNV and CDR2 YYDKDF (reference sequence). The V and J ends lost 3 bases and 0 bases respectively, with 9 bases between them. The CDR3 sequence: CATSRVGASYEQYF. In DNA form, the CDR3 reads TGTGCCACCAGCAGGGTAGGGGCCTCCTACGAGCAGTACTTC. The variable domain in full, with the rest retrieved from reference TRBV15 and TRBJ2-7, is DAMVIQNPRYQVTQFGKPVTLSCSQTLNHNVMYWYQQKSSQAPKLLFHYYDKDFNNEADTPDNFQSRRPNTSFCFLDIRSPGLGDTAMYLCATSRVGASYEQYFGPGTRLTVT.

The genes are TRBV28 and TRBJ2-7, with D hard to call. The germline CDR1 and CDR2 sequences are MDHEN and SYDVKM. The V and J ends lost 3 bases and 7 bases respectively, with 16 bases between them. CDR3 length: 14 residues. CDR3 nucleotides: TGTGCCAGCAGTTTGTCAGGCCGACCCAAAGAGCAGTACTTC. This encodes CASSLSGRPKEQYF.

The rearrangement uses TRBV6-8 and TRBJ1-5; D gene unclear. Germline loops: CDR1 MNHGY, CDR2 SAAAGT. The V end was cut by 0 bases, the J end by 1 base, with 10 bases between. This CDR3 region has 16 residues. The CDR3 sequence: CASSYSKARSNQPQHF. Here the CDR3 DNA reads TGTGCCAGCAGTTACTCGAAAGCACGGAGCAATCAGCCCCAGCATTTT.

This clone was picked up a small number of times. The chain couples TRBV6-5 to TRBJ2-5; TRBD1 is a possible D gene (6 bases). This CDR3 region has 14 residues. Germline CDR1 is MNHEY and CDR2 is SVGAGI. Trimming took off 4 bases at V and 4 bases at J, with 13 bases between the two ends. CDR3 sequence reads: CASSLGRGSETQYF. CDR3 nucleotide sequence: TGTGCCAGCAGTTTGGGCAGGGGATCAGAGACCCAGTACTTC.

The chain carries TRBV19 and TRBJ2-2, with TRBD2 matching over 15 bases. Germline lookup yields CDR1 LNHDA and CDR2 SQIVND (reference sequence). CDR3 length equals 16 residues. The V gene end was trimmed by 3 bases and the J gene end by 6 bases; junction bases not matched to a gene: 2. The chain's CDR3 is CASSIWTSGRAGELFF. For the CDR3, the DNA is TGTGCCAGTAGTATCTGGACTAGCGGGAGGGCCGGGGAGCTGTTTTTT. Filled out from reference TRBV19 and TRBJ2-2, the complete variable domain reads DGGITQSPKYLFRKEGQNVTLSCEQNLNHDAMYWYRQDPGQGLRLIYYSQIVNDFQKGDIAEGYSVSREKKESFPLTVTSAQKNPTAFYLCASSIWTSGRAGELFFGEGSRLTVL.

The V gene is TRBV6-2 or TRBV6-3, the J gene TRBJ2-5, with unresolved D. The CDR3 length is 18 residues. The germline CDR1 and CDR2 sequences are MNHEY and SVGEGT. V was clipped by 4 bases and J by 5 bases, with 26 bases between them. The DNA for the CDR3 is TGTGCCAGCAGTTCCCCCCCGGGCGCACCGAGTGGCAGGGAGACCCAGTACTTC. Translating gives CASSSPPGAPSGRETQYF.

In DNA form, the CDR3 reads TGTGCCAGCAGCTCCCCTAGCGGGAGCGAGCAGTACTTC. It encodes CASSSPSGSEQYF. V usage is TRBV7-6 and J usage is TRBJ2-7, with TRBD2 matching over 10 bases. J gave up 6 bases and V 4 bases, and 3 bases lay outside the gene matches. The CDR3 loop spans 13 amino acids. CDR1 and CDR2 from the germline V gene are SGHVS and FNYEAQ. Full variable domain (missing parts from reference TRBV7-6 and TRBJ2-7): GAGVSQSPRYKVTKRGQDVALRCDPISGHVSLYWYRQALGQGPEFLTYFNYEAQQDKSGLPNDRFSAERPEGSISTLTIQRTEQRDSAMYRCASSSPSGSEQYFGPGTRLTVT.

The chain uses TRBV27 and TRBJ1-1, with D maybe TRBD1 (5 bases). Trimming pared 6 bases from V and 0 bases from J, leaving 8 bases between. The CDR3 is 13 amino acids. Germline V CDR1 and CDR2: MNHEY, SMNVEV (reference sequence). The CDR3 spells CASSGGMNTEAFF. CDR3 in DNA: TGTGCCAGCAGCGGGGGTATGAACACTGAAGCTTTCTTT.

The chain combines TRBV18 with TRBJ1-1, with D possibly being TRBD1 (5 bases). Trimming removed 5 bases at V and 1 base at J, with 17 bases between. The CDR3 is made up of 16 amino acids. Germline V gene data show CDR1 as KGHSH and CDR2 as LQKENI. The DNA for the CDR3 is TGTGCCAGCTCAACGACGGGACCGACGCCGAACACTGAAGCTTTCTTT. It specifies CASSTTGPTPNTEAFF. The full variable domain, completed using reference TRBV18 and TRBJ1-1, is NAGVMQNPRHLVRRRGQEARLRCSPMKGHSHVYWYRQLPEEGLKFMVYLQKENIIDESGMPKERFSAEFPKEGPSILRIQQVVRGDSAAYFCASSTTGPTPNTEAFFGQGTRLTVV.

V is TRBV4-3 and J is TRBJ2-5; 7 bases are shared with TRBD1. Per germline, CDR1 LGHNA and CDR2 YSLEER. V lost 0 bases to trimming and J lost 5 bases; unmatched junction nucleotides: 12. The CDR3 has 17 amino acids. CDR3 coding DNA: TGCGCCAGCAGCCAAGATCTTATAGGGGGCCTGAGGGAGACCCAGTACTTC. Translated: CASSQDLIGGLRETQYF.

This chain uses TRBV12-3 or TRBV12-4 with TRBJ2-1; D not certain. CDR3 length equals 11 residues. V lost 3 bases and J 9 bases, leaving 6 bases between the germline ends. The DNA of the CDR3 is TGTGCCAGCAGTTTTTACGCTGAGCAGTTCTTC. Protein product: CASSFYAEQFF.

The chain combines TRBV2 with TRBJ1-1; no definite D call. This CDR3 has 11 amino acids. CDR1 and CDR2 from the germline V gene are SNHLY and FYNNEI. The V end lost 6 bases, the J end lost 1 base, and 3 bases lay between the germline ends. CDR3 coding DNA: TGTGCCAGCAGACAGAACACTGAAGCTTTCTTT. This encodes CASRQNTEAFF.

This clone occurred once. The chain combines TRBV5-1 with TRBJ2-3, with D hard to call. In germline, CDR1 is SGHRS, CDR2 YFSETQ. CDR3 size: 13 residues. Trimming shortened V by 4 bases and J by 3 bases, and 9 bases separated the two germline ends. DNA of the CDR3: TGCGCCAGCAGCCCCGGACGAACAGATACGCAGTATTTT. Protein product: CASSPGRTDTQYF.

The rearrangement uses TRBV5-6 and TRBJ2-1; no clear D gene. In germline, CDR1 is SGHDT, CDR2 YYEEEE. CDR3 size: 12 residues. V was shortened by 1 base and J by 7 bases, with 6 bases between the two germline ends. CDR3 amino acids: CASSLSRNEQFF. The CDR3 nucleotides read TGTGCCAGCAGCTTGTCCCGTAATGAGCAGTTCTTC.

The chain carries TRBV30 and TRBJ1-2, with 7 bases identical to TRBD1. CDR3 length equals 15 residues. V was pared by 0 bases and J by 5 bases, with 9 bases of the junction left unmatched. Germline V gene data show CDR1 as GTSNPN and CDR2 as SVGIG (reference sequence). The CDR3 coding sequence is TGTGCCTGGAGTGTCACAGGGGTTAGGACTTATGGCTACACCTTC. Translated, it gives CAWSVTGVRTYGYTF. The entire variable domain, with the rest obtained from reference TRBV30 and TRBJ1-2, is as follows: SQTIHQWPATLVQPVGSPLSLECTVEGTSNPNLYWYRQAAGRGLQLLFYSVGIGQISSEVPQNLSASRPQDRQFILSSKKLLLSDSGFYLCAWSVTGVRTYGYTFGSGTRLTVV.

The CDR3 DNA reads TGTGCCAGCAGCCGCCCCGGGCCGTCCTATGGCTACACCTTC. Translated: CASSRPGPSYGYTF. The chain is built from TRBV7-9 and TRBJ1-2; D is uncertain. The CDR3 totals 14 residues. Trimming took 5 bases from V and 4 from J, leaving 14 bases between them. Germline V lookup: CDR1 SEHNR, CDR2 FQNEAQ (reference sequence).

The chain joins TRBV7-2 to TRBJ1-1, with 9 nucleotides matching TRBD1. Germline values: CDR1 SGHTA, CDR2 FQGNSA. The CDR3 loop spans 14 amino acids. Germline trimming cut 6 bases from V and 2 bases from J; bases unmatched to any gene: 4. The CDR3 DNA sequence: TGTGCCAGCAGTCCGACAGGGGGAAACACTGAAGCTTTCTTT. Encoded protein: CASSPTGGNTEAFF.

The chain uses TRBV6-1 and TRBJ2-7; D not resolved. The CDR3 sequence is 12 residues long. Trimming took 2 bases from V and 6 from J, leaving 8 bases between them. Germline values: CDR1 MNHNS, CDR2 SASEGT. The CDR3 loop reads CASSEPAREQYF. The CDR3 region has the DNA TGTGCCAGCAGTGAACCGGCGCGCGAGCAGTACTTC.

This chain links TRBV12-3 or TRBV12-4 with TRBJ2-7; D remains unclear. V lost 6 bases and J lost 3, with 12 bases in between. The CDR3 has 13 amino acids. The DNA for the CDR3 is TGTGCCAGCAGCAATACAGCAGGCTACGAGCAGTACTTC. Its protein is CASSNTAGYEQYF.

This sequence joins TRBV29-1 and TRBJ2-1; the match to TRBD1 covers 8 bases. The CDR3 runs 16 residues. From germline, CDR1 is SQVTM and CDR2 ANQGSEA. The V and J ends lost 0 bases and 11 bases, in that order; junction bases with no gene match: 15. The CDR3 region is CSVEDPLTGDIFKQFF. CDR3 DNA: TGCAGCGTTGAAGACCCGTTGACAGGGGACATCTTCAAGCAGTTCTTC.